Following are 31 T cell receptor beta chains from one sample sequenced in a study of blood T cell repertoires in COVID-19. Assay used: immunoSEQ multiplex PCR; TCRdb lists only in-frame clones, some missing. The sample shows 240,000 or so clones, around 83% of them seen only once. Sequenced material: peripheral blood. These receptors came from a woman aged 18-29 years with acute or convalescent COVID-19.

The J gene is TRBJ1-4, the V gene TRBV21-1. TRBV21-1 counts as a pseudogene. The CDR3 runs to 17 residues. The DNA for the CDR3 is TGTGCCAGCAGCACGAGGGCCCTAGGGCCGTCTATTGAAAAACTGTTTTTT. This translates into CASSTRALGPSIEKLFF.

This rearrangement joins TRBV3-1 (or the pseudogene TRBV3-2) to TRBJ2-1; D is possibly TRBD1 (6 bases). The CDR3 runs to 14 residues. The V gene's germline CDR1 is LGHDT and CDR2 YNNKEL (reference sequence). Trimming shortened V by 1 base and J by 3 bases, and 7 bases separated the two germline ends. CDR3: CASSQGDIYNEQFF. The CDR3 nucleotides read TGTGCCAGCAGCCAAGGGGACATCTACAATGAGCAGTTCTTC.

CDR3: CSYGAKPGQSNYGYTF. CDR3 bases: TGCAGCTATGGGGCTAAACCGGGACAATCTAACTATGGCTACACCTTC. The V and J genes are TRBV29-1 and TRBJ1-2; TRBD1 might be the D (6 bases). CDR1 and CDR2 (germline): SQVTM, ANQGSEA. The CDR3 length is 16 residues. V gave up 8 bases and J gave up 0 bases, with 22 bases separating them.

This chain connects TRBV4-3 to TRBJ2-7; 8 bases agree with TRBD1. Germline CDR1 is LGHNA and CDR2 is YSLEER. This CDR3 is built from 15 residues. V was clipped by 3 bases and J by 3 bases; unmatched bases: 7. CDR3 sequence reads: CASSHRYRGVYEQYF. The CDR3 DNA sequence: TGCGCCAGCAGCCACAGGTACAGGGGGGTCTACGAGCAGTACTTC.

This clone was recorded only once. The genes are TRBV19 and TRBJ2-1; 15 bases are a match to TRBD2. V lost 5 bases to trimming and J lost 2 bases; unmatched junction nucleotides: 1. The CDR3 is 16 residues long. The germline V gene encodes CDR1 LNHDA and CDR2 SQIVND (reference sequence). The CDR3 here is CASSRTSGRAYNEQFF. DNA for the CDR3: TGTGCCAGTAGTCGGACTAGCGGGAGGGCCTACAATGAGCAGTTCTTC.

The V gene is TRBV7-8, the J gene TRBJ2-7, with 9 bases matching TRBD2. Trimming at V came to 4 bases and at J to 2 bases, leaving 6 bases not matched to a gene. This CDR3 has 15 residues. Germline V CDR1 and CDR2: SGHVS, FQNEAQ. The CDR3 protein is CASSSAGGATYEQYF. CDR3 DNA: TGTGCCAGCAGCTCAGCGGGAGGAGCTACCTACGAGCAGTACTTC.

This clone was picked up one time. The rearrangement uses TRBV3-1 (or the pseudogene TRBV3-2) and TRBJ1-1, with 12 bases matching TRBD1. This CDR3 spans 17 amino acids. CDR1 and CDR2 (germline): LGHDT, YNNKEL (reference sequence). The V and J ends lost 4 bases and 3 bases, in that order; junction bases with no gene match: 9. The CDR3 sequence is CASSPPGQGASYTEAFF. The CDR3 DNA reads TGTGCCAGCAGCCCCCCGGGACAGGGGGCGTCGTACACTGAAGCTTTCTTT.

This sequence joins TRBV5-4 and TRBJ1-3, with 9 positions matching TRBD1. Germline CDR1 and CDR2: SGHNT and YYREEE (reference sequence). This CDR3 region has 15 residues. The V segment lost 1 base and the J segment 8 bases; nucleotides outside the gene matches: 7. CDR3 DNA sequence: TGTGCCAGCAGCTTGTTGGGGGACAGGGAGGACACCATATATTTT. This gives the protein CASSLLGDREDTIYF. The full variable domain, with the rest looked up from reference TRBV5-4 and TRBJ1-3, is ETGVTQSPTHLIKTRGQQVTLRCSSQSGHNTVSWYQQALGQGPQFIFQYYREEENGRGNFPPRFSGLQFPNYSSELNVNALELDDSALYLCASSLLGDREDTIYFGEGSWLTVV.

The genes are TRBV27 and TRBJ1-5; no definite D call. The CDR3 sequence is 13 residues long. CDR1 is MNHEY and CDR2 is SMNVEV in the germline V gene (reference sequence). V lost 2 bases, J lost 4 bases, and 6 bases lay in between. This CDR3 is CASSLKENQPQHF. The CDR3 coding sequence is TGTGCCAGCAGTTTAAAAGAGAATCAGCCCCAGCATTTT.

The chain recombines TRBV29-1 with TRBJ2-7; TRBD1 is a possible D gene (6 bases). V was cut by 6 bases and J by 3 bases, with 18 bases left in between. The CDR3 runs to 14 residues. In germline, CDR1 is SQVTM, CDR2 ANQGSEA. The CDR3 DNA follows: TGCAGCGTCGAAAACAGGGAGCTGGACTACGAGCAGTACTTC. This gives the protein CSVENRELDYEQYF.

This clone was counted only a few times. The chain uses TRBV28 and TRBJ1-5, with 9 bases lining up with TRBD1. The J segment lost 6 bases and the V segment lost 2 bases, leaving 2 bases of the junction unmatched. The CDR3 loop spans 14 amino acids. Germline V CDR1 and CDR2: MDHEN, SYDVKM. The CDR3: CASSLGDRVQPQHF. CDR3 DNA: TGTGCCAGCAGTTTAGGGGACAGGGTTCAGCCCCAGCATTTT.

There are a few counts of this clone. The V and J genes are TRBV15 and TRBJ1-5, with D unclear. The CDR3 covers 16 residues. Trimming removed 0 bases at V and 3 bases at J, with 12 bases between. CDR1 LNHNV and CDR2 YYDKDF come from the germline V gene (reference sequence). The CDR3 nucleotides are TGTGCCACCAGCAGAGATTTTCAGTCCCTCAATCAGCCCCAGCATTTT. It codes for CATSRDFQSLNQPQHF.

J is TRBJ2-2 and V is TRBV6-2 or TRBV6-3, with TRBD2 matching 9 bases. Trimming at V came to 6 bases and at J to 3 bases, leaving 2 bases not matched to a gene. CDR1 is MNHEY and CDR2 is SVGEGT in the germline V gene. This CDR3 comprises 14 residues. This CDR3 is CASSRTSDTGELFF. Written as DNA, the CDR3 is TGTGCCAGCAGCCGGACTAGCGACACCGGGGAGCTGTTTTTT.

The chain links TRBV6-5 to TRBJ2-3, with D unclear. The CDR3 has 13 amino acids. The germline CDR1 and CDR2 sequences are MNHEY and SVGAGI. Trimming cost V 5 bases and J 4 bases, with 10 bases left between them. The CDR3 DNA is TGTGCCAGCAGTAGACCCCAGGCAGATACGCAGTATTTT. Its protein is CASSRPQADTQYF.

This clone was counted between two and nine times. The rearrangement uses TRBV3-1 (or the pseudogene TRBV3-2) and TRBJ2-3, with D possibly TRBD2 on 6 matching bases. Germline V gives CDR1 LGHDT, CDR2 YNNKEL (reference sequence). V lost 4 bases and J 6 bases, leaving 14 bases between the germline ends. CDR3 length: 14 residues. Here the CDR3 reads CASSRGLMSDTQYF. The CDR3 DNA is TGTGCCAGCAGCCGCGGACTAATGTCTGATACGCAGTATTTT.

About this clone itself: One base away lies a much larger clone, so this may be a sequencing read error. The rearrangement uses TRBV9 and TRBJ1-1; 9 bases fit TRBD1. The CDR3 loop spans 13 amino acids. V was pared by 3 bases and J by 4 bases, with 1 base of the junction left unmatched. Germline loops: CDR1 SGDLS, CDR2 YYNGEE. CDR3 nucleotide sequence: TGTGCCAGCAGCGAGACAGGGGGCACTGAAGCTTTCTTT. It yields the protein CASSETGGTEAFF.

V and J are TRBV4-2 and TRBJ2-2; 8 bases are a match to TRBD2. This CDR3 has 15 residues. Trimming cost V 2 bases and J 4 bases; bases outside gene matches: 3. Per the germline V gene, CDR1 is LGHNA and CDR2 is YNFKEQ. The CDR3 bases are TGTGCCAGCAGCCAAAGTGGGACTAGCACCGGGGAGCTGTTTTTT. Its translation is CASSQSGTSTGELFF.

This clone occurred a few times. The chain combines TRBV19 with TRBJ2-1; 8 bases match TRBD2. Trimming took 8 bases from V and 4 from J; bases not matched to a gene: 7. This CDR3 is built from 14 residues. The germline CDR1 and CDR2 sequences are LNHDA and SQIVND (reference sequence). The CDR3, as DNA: TGTGCCAGTCGATATAGCGGGGATTACAATGAGCAGTTCTTC. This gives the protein CASRYSGDYNEQFF. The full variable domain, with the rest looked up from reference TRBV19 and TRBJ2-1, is DGGITQSPKYLFRKEGQNVTLSCEQNLNHDAMYWYRQDPGQGLRLIYYSQIVNDFQKGDIAEGYSVSREKKESFPLTVTSAQKNPTAFYLCASRYSGDYNEQFFGPGTRLTVL.

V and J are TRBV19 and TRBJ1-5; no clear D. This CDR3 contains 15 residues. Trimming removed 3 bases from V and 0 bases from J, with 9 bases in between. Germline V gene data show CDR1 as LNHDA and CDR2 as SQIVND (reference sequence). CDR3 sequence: CASSISKHSNQPQHF. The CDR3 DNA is TGTGCCAGTAGTATCTCTAAGCATAGCAATCAGCCCCAGCATTTT.

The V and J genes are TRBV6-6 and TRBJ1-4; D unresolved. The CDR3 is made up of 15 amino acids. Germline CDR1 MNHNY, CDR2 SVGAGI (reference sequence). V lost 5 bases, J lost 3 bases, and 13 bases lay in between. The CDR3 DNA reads TGTGCCAGCAGTCCAGTTCGTGCAGCTAATGAAAAACTGTTTTTT. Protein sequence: CASSPVRAANEKLFF.

CDR3 DNA sequence: TGTGCCAGCAGCCAAGTAGGGGCAAAAGAGACCCAGTACTTC. Its protein is CASSQVGAKETQYF. The V gene is TRBV3-1 (or the pseudogene TRBV3-2), the J gene TRBJ2-5; D perhaps matches TRBD1 (5 bases). Trimming pared 1 base from V and 3 bases from J, leaving 9 bases between. The CDR3 is 14 amino acids. Germline loops: CDR1 LGHDT, CDR2 YNNKEL (reference sequence).

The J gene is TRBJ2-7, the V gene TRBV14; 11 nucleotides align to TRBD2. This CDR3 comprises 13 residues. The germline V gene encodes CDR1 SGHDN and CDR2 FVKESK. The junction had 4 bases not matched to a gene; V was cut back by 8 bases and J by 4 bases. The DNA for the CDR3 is TGTGCCAGCCGGACTAGCGGGTTATACGAGCAGTACTTC. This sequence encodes CASRTSGLYEQYF.

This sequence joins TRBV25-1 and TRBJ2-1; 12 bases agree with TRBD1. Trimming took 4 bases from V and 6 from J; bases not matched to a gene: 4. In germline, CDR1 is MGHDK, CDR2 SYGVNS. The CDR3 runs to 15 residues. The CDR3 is CASSVRDRGLNEQFF. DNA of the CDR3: TGTGCCAGCAGTGTCCGGGACAGGGGGCTCAATGAGCAGTTCTTC.

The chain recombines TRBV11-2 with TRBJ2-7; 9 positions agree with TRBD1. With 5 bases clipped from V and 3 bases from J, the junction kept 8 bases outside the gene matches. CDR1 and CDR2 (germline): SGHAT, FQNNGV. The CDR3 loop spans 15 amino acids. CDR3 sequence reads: CASSRRDRVLYEQYF. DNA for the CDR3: TGTGCCAGCAGCCGCCGGGACAGGGTCCTCTACGAGCAGTACTTC.

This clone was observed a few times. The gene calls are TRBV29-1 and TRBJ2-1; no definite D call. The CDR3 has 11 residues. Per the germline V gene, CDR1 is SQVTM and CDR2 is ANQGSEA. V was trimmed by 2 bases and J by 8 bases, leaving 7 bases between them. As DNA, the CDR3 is TGCAGCGTTGAAAACAGCCATGAGCAGTTCTTC. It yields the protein CSVENSHEQFF.

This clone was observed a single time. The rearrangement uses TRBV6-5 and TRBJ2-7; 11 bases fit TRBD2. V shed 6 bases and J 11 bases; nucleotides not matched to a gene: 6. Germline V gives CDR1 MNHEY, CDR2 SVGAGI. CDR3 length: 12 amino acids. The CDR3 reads CASRQTSGNEYF. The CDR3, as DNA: TGTGCCAGCAGGCAGACTAGCGGGAATGAGTACTTC.

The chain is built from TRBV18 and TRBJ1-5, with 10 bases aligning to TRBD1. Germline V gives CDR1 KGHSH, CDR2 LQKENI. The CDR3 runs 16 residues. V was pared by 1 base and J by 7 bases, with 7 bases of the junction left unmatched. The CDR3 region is CASSPRPGTGDQPQHF. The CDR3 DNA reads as TGTGCCAGCTCACCACGTCCCGGGACAGGGGACCAGCCCCAGCATTTT. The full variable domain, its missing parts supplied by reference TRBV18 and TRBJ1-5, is NAGVMQNPRHLVRRRGQEARLRCSPMKGHSHVYWYRQLPEEGLKFMVYLQKENIIDESGMPKERFSAEFPKEGPSILRIQQVVRGDSAAYFCASSPRPGTGDQPQHFGDGTRLSIL.

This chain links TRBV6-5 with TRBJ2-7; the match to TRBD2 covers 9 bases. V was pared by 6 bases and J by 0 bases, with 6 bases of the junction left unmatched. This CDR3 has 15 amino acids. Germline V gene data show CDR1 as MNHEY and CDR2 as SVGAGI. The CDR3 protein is CASSALAGSSYEQYF. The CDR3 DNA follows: TGTGCCAGCAGCGCTCTAGCGGGGAGCTCCTACGAGCAGTACTTC.

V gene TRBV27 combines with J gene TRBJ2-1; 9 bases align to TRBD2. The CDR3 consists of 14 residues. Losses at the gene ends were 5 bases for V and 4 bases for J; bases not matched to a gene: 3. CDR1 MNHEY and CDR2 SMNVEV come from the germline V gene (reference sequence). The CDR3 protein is CASSETSGYNEQFF. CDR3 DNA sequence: TGTGCCAGCAGTGAGACTAGCGGTTACAATGAGCAGTTCTTC.

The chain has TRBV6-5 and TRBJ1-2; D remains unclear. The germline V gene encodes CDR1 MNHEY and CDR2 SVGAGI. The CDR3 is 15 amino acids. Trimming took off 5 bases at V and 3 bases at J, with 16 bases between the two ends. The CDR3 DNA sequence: TGTGCCAGCAGTACAGATCGGGGTCCGCACTATGGCTACACCTTC. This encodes CASSTDRGPHYGYTF.

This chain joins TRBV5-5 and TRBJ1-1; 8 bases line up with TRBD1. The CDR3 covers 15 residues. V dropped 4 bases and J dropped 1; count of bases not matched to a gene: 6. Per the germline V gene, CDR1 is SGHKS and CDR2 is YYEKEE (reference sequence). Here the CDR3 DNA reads TGTGCCAGCAGCCCTGGGACAGGAACGAACACTGAAGCTTTCTTT. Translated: CASSPGTGTNTEAFF.